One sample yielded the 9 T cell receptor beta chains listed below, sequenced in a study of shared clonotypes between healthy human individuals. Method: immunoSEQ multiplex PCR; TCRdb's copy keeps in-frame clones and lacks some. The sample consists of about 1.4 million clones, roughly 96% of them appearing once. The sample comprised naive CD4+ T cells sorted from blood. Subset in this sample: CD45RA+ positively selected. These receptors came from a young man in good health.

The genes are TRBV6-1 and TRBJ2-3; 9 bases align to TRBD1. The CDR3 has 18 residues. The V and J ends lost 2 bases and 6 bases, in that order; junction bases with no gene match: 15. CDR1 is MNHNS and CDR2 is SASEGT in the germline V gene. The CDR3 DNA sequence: TGTGCCAGCAGTGAATTAGCGCGGAGACAGGGGGGGAGGGATACGCAGTATTTT. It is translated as CASSELARRQGGRDTQYF.

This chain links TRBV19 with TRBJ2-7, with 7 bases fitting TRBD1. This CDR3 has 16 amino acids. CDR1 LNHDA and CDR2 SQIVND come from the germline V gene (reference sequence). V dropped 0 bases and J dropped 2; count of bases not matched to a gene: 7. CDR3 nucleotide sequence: TGTGCCAGTAGTATAGATCTATTGAGGGGGCCCTACGAGCAGTACTTC. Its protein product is CASSIDLLRGPYEQYF.

CDR3 protein: CASSLGHTGELFF. The CDR3 nucleotides are TGCGCCAGCAGCTTGGGCCACACCGGGGAGCTGTTTTTT. The genes are TRBV5-1 and TRBJ2-2; D gene ambiguous. This CDR3 region has 13 residues. V was cut by 0 bases and J by 3 bases, with 3 bases left in between. Germline CDR1 reads SGHRS; CDR2 reads YFSETQ.

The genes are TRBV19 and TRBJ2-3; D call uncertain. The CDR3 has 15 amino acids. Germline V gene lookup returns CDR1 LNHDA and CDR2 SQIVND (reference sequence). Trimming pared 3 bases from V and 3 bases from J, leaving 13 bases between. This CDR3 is CASSISVGPTDTQYF. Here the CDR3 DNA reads TGTGCCAGTAGTATTTCCGTGGGCCCGACAGATACGCAGTATTTT. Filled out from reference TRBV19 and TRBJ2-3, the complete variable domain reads DGGITQSPKYLFRKEGQNVTLSCEQNLNHDAMYWYRQDPGQGLRLIYYSQIVNDFQKGDIAEGYSVSREKKESFPLTVTSAQKNPTAFYLCASSISVGPTDTQYFGPGTRLTVL.

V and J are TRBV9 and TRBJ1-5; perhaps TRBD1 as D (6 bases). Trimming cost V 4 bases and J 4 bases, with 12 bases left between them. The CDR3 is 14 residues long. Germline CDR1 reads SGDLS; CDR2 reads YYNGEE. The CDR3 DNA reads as TGTGCCAGCAGCTGGGGACAAGTAAATCAGCCCCAGCATTTT. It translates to CASSWGQVNQPQHF.

The chain's CDR3 is CASSETGGTEAFF. The CDR3 nucleotides read TGCGCCAGCAGTGAGACAGGGGGCACTGAAGCTTTCTTT. The rearrangement uses TRBV10-1 and TRBJ1-1; 8 bases fit TRBD1. The CDR3 loop spans 13 amino acids. J was trimmed by 4 bases and V by 2 bases; bases with no gene match: 0. Germline CDR1 and CDR2: WNHNN and SYGVQD (reference sequence).

CDR3 sequence (DNA): TGCGCCAGCAGCTTCGCGGACAATGAGCAGTTCTTC. As protein: CASSFADNEQFF. The chain is built from TRBV5-1 and TRBJ2-1; D gene uncertain. Trimming shortened V by 2 bases and J by 5 bases, and 5 bases separated the two germline ends. There are 12 residues in the CDR3. The germline V gene has CDR1 SGHRS and CDR2 YFSETQ.

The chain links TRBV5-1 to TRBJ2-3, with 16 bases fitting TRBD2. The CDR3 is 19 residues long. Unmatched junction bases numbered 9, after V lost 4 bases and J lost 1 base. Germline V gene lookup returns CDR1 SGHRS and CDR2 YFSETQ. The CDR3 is CASSETRGTSGGGTDTQYF. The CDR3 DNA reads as TGCGCCAGCAGCGAAACCCGCGGGACTAGCGGGGGGGGCACAGATACGCAGTATTTT.

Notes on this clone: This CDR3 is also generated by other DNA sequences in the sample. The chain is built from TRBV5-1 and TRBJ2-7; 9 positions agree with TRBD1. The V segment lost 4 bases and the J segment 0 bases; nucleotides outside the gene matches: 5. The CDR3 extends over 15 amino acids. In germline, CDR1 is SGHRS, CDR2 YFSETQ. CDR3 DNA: TGCGCCAGCAGCACGGGACAGGGTAACTCCTACGAGCAGTACTTC. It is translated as CASSTGQGNSYEQYF.